These 14 T cell receptor beta chains were all obtained from the same sample, sequenced in a study of monozygotic twins with inflammatory bowel disease. TCRdb derives one entry per CDR3 protein from the 5' RACE reads, leaving out DNA. The table gives about 350,000 distinct CDR3 sequences; the top ten clones make up 2% of it. The specimen sequenced was blood. These receptors were obtained from a human donor with ulcerative colitis or Crohn's disease, or a healthy co-twin of an affected twin (not recorded which).

The chain couples TRBV4-2 to TRBJ1-1; TCRdb indicates TRBD1, and absent DNA this call remains unverified. CDR1 is LGHNA, CDR2 YNFKEQ, per germline. The CDR3 length is 13 residues. The CDR3 loop reads CASSPLGASLAFF.

The chain combines TRBV24-1 with TRBJ2-3; no DNA is available, so the TRBD2 call from TCRdb remains unchecked. The CDR3 sequence is 14 residues long. CDR1 is KGHDR and CDR2 is SFDVKD in the germline V gene. The CDR3 reads CATSRAGGLDTQYF.

The chain links TRBV5-1 to TRBJ1-4. The CDR3 length is 16 residues. The germline V gene has CDR1 SGHRS and CDR2 YFSETQ. The chain's CDR3 is CASSPADSATNEKLFF.

This chain uses TRBV11-2 with TRBJ2-4; TCRdb lists TRBD1, though no DNA is available to test this call. Germline-derived CDR1 and CDR2 are SGHAT and FQNNGV. This CDR3 has 18 residues. CDR3 amino acids: CASRLNTLPGTGKNIQYF.

CDR3 sequence: CASSPRGGTNEKLFF. This chain joins TRBV7-2 and TRBJ1-4. The germline V gene has CDR1 SGHTA and CDR2 FQGNSA. The CDR3 contains 15 residues.

CDR3 residues: CASSLQRGQPQHF. The chain carries TRBV14 and TRBJ1-5; TCRdb picks TRBD1, but there is no DNA to check that call. Germline V gives CDR1 SGHDN, CDR2 FVKESK. The length of the CDR3 is 13 residues.

J is TRBJ2-2 and V is TRBV5-1; TCRdb outputs TRBD1, but without DNA this stays unchecked. In germline, CDR1 is SGHRS, CDR2 YFSETQ. The CDR3 contains 13 residues. The CDR3 sequence: CASRQDGTGELFF.

The chain combines TRBV28 with TRBJ2-1; TCRdb calls TRBD1, which cannot be checked without DNA. The CDR3 is made up of 15 amino acids. Looked up from germline, CDR1 is MDHEN and CDR2 is SYDVKM. CDR3 loop: CASSSGQGDVNEQFF.

CDR3 loop: CASSLKSSYEQYF. The V gene is TRBV5-1, the J gene TRBJ2-7. Germline V gives CDR1 SGHRS, CDR2 YFSETQ. CDR3 size: 13 residues.

V and J are TRBV10-3 and TRBJ2-3; TCRdb returns TRBD2, unconfirmable since there is no DNA. The CDR3 has 14 residues. The germline gives CDR1 ENHRY, CDR2 SYGVKD. The CDR3: CAVSSTQATDTQYF.

The chain uses TRBV11-2 and TRBJ2-7; TCRdb's D call, TRBD2, is unchecked because there is no DNA. The CDR3 extends over 14 amino acids. Germline V gene sequence: CDR1 SGHAT, CDR2 FQNNGV. The CDR3 loop reads CASSASGGLYEQYF. The whole variable domain, remainder taken from reference TRBV11-2 and TRBJ2-7, is EAGVAQSPRYKIIEKRQSVAFWCNPISGHATLYWYQQILGQGPKLLIQFQNNGVVDDSQLPKDRFSAERLKGVDSTLKIQPAKLEDSAVYLCASSASGGLYEQYFGPGTRLTVT.

V and J are TRBV6-2 or TRBV6-3 and TRBJ2-1; TCRdb proposes TRBD1, but this gene call is untestable without DNA. CDR3 length: 14 residues. Germline assignment: CDR1 MNHEY and CDR2 SVGEGT. This chain's CDR3 is CASSTPRQGDLAFF.

The CDR3 sequence is CASTIDRGYTEAFF. The chain is built from TRBV12-3 or TRBV12-4 and TRBJ1-1; TCRdb reports TRBD1, a call that lacks DNA to check it against. The CDR3 length is 14 residues.

The chain combines TRBV27 with TRBJ2-3. The CDR3 spans 11 residues. Germline CDR1 and CDR2: MNHEY and SMNVEV (reference sequence). CDR3 in amino acids: CASNWGDTQYF.